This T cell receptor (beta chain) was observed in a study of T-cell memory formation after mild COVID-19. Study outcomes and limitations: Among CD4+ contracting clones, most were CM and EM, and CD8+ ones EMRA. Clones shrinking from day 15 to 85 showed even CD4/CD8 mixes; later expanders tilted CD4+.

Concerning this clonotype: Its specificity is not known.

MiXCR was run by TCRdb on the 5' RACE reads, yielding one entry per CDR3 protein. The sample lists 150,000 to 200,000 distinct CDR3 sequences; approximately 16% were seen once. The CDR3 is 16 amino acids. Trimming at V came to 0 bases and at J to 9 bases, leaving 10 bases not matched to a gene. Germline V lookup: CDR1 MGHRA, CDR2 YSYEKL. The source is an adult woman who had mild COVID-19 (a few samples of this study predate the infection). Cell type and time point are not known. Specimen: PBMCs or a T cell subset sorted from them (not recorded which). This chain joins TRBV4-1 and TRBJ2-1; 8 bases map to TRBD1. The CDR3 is CASSQDSRGHGSEQFF. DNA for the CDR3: TGCGCCAGCAGCCAAGATTCCAGGGGGCATGGGAGTGAGCAGTTCTTC.